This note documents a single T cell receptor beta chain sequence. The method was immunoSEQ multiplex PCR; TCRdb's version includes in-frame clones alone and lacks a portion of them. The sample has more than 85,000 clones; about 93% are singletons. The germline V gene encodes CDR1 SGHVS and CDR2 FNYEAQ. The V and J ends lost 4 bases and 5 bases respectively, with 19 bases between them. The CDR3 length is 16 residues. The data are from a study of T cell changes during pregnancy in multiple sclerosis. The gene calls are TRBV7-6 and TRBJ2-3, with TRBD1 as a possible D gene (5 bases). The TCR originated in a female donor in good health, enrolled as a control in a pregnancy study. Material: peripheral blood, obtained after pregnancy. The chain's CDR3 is CASSSVGWGALDTQYF. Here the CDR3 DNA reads TGTGCCAGCAGCTCAGTCGGTTGGGGCGCCTTAGATACGCAGTATTTT.